These 9 T cell receptor beta chains originate from one sample sequenced in a study of CD8+ T cells in alopecia areata. Extracted from the samples, RNA was reverse transcribed into cDNA to serve as the sequencing template. TCRdb's copy holds only in-frame clones and misses some; the assay was immunoSEQ multiplex PCR. The table records 140,000 to 150,000 clones, about 87% of them present only once. Sequences were derived from CD8+ T cells sorted from blood, sampled at week 0. The receptors were gathered from a human donor with alopecia areata.

The chain joins TRBV7-9 to TRBJ2-5; 7 nucleotides align to TRBD1. V trimming: 4 bases; J trimming: 5 bases; junction bases outside the gene matches: 13. The germline CDR1 and CDR2 sequences are SEHNR and FQNEAQ (reference sequence). The CDR3 totals 16 residues. CDR3 sequence: CASSSTDRKDGETQYF. The CDR3 nucleotides are TGTGCCAGCAGCTCAACGGACAGGAAGGATGGTGAGACCCAGTACTTC.

The table lists this clone with a few counts. This rearrangement joins TRBV7-9 to TRBJ2-5, with TRBD2 matching 12 bases. Per germline, CDR1 SEHNR and CDR2 FQNEAQ (reference sequence). The CDR3 runs 16 residues. The ends lost 5 bases at V and 2 bases at J; junction bases unmatched: 6. The CDR3 loop is CASSGRLAGAQETQYF. CDR3 in DNA: TGTGCCAGCAGCGGTCGACTAGCGGGAGCACAAGAGACCCAGTACTTC.

This rearrangement joins TRBV5-1 to TRBJ1-1, with D possibly matching TRBD1 (5 bases). With 0 bases removed from V and 9 bases from J, the gap between germline ends came to 12 bases. CDR1 SGHRS and CDR2 YFSETQ come from the germline V gene. The CDR3 sequence is 13 residues long. This CDR3 reads CASSLEGDRKAFF. The CDR3 DNA reads as TGCGCCAGCAGCTTGGAAGGTGACAGAAAAGCTTTCTTT.

This sequence joins TRBV4-1 and TRBJ1-1, with D perhaps TRBD1 (5 bases). CDR3 length equals 16 residues. V shed 2 bases and J shed 3 bases, with 16 bases lying between them. Germline V lookup: CDR1 MGHRA, CDR2 YSYEKL. This CDR3 reads CASSQSPGATDTEAFF. The CDR3 DNA reads TGCGCCAGCAGCCAATCACCCGGGGCCACGGACACTGAAGCTTTCTTT.

This clone has a handful of counts. The J gene is TRBJ2-3, the V gene TRBV11-2; D is undetermined. With 0 bases removed from V and 6 bases from J, the gap between germline ends came to 7 bases. CDR3 size: 13 residues. CDR1 SGHAT and CDR2 FQNNGV come from the germline V gene. The CDR3 DNA is TGTGCCAGCAGCTTAGAACGTCCTGATACGCAGTATTTT. This codes for CASSLERPDTQYF.

The chain combines TRBV9 with TRBJ1-5; possible D gene TRBD1, 6 bases. V was trimmed by 7 bases and J by 2 bases, leaving 13 bases between them. The CDR3 covers 14 residues. The germline V gene has CDR1 SGDLS and CDR2 YYNGEE. The CDR3 DNA follows: TGTGCCAGCGGAGGGGGAAGGGGCAATCAGCCCCAGCATTTT. It specifies CASGGGRGNQPQHF.

Only one count was recorded for this clone. The rearrangement uses TRBV7-9 and TRBJ2-7; TRBD1 agrees at 8 bases. Germline V gene data show CDR1 as SEHNR and CDR2 as FQNEAQ (reference sequence). The length of the CDR3 is 15 residues. V gave up 5 bases and J gave up 0 bases; unmatched junction bases: 6. CDR3 sequence: CASSGTGYSSYEQYF. The CDR3 DNA reads as TGTGCCAGCAGCGGGACAGGCTATAGCTCCTACGAGCAGTACTTC.

This sequence joins TRBV6-5 and TRBJ2-7, with D possibly matching TRBD1 (6 bases). Germline CDR1 and CDR2: MNHEY and SVGAGI. V shed 2 bases and J shed 9 bases, with 14 bases lying between them. CDR3 length: 13 residues. CDR3 region: CASSYRGNRTQYF. The CDR3, as DNA: TGTGCCAGCAGTTACAGGGGGAACAGGACGCAGTACTTC.

The chain uses TRBV27 and TRBJ2-4; D ambiguous. From germline, CDR1 is MNHEY and CDR2 SMNVEV (reference sequence). The V gene lost 3 bases and the J gene lost 3 bases, with 9 bases spanning the gap. The CDR3 is 14 amino acids. CDR3 amino acids: CASSFTDNKNIQYF. The DNA of the CDR3 is TGTGCCAGCAGTTTCACAGATAACAAAAACATTCAGTACTTC.